This section outlines one T cell receptor beta chain sequence together with its context. Its antigen is unknown. Libraries were prepared by immunoSEQ multiplex PCR; TCRdb keeps only in-frame clonotypes and omits some of them. The repertoire holds some 110,000 clones, with 84% as singletons. This entry belongs to a study of T cell responses to AZD1222 COVID-19 vaccine. Looking at the study overall: Some second doses came at about 4 weeks and others at about 12 weeks; these were pooled. General observations from the study: Reportedly, close to half of spike-specific TCRs are directed against unmutated variant regions. Most donors were white British and more were female, and clonal diversity was possibly underestimated.

Looked up from germline, CDR1 is MNHEY and CDR2 is SVGAGI. The CDR3 contains 15 residues. V was cut by 5 bases and J by 5 bases, with 18 bases left in between. This specimen consisted of peripheral blood, obtained on day 0 of AZD1222 vaccination. This sequence was found in an adult in good health. J is TRBJ1-1 and V is TRBV6-5; weak D call: TRBD1 (5 bases). For the CDR3, the DNA is TGTGCCAGCAGTCCGATGACAACGCGGGGGACTGAAGCTTTCTTT. Amino acids: CASSPMTTRGTEAFF.